The 29 T cell receptor beta chains below come from one sample, sequenced in a study of cytotoxic CD8 clonotypes in ibrutinib-treated CLL. The method was immunoSEQ multiplex PCR; TCRdb's version includes in-frame clones alone and lacks a portion of them. This sample yields 85,000 or so clones, of which roughly 77% are seen a single time; more than 4.5% belongs to the top ten. Source: PBMCs, taken after 12 months of ibrutinib treatment. These TCRs come from a human donor with chronic lymphocytic leukemia.

This clone was seen just once. J is TRBJ2-7 and V is TRBV10-3, with D perhaps TRBD1 (6 bases). V shed 0 bases and J shed 0 bases, with 6 bases lying between them. The CDR3 has 14 amino acids. CDR1 is ENHRY, CDR2 SYGVKD, per germline. The CDR3 loop reads CAISESGGSYEQYF. The CDR3 nucleotides are TGTGCCATCAGTGAGTCAGGGGGCTCCTACGAGCAGTACTTC.

The CDR3, as DNA: TGTGCCAGCTCCCCGGTCAGGGGCCACGAGCAGTACTTC. It codes for CASSPVRGHEQYF. The rearrangement links TRBV18 to TRBJ2-7; D is perhaps TRBD1 (6 bases). CDR3 length: 13 amino acids. Germline values: CDR1 KGHSH, CDR2 LQKENI. V lost 6 bases and J lost 5, with 14 bases in between.

V usage is TRBV9 and J usage is TRBJ2-7, with TRBD1 matching 7 bases. In germline, CDR1 is SGDLS, CDR2 YYNGEE. This CDR3 comprises 15 residues. V lost 2 bases and J lost 0; bases outside the gene matches: 5. The CDR3 DNA is TGTGCCAGCAGCGTTCAAGGGGGCACCTCCTACGAGCAGTACTTC. Translating it yields CASSVQGGTSYEQYF.

This clone was found a few times. The V call is TRBV5-6, the J call TRBJ1-1, with 11 nucleotides matching TRBD1. Germline trimming cut 3 bases from V and 5 bases from J; bases unmatched to any gene: 9. The germline V gene encodes CDR1 SGHDT and CDR2 YYEEEE. This CDR3 spans 16 amino acids. CDR3 in amino acids: CASSYRTGGRGTEAFF. CDR3 nucleotides: TGTGCCAGCAGCTACCGGACAGGGGGCAGGGGAACTGAAGCTTTCTTT.

The chain joins TRBV11-2 to TRBJ2-2; unclear D gene. CDR1 and CDR2 (germline): SGHAT, FQNNGV. The ends were cut back, 7 bases at V and 7 bases at J, with 13 bases in the middle. The CDR3 length is 13 residues. The CDR3: CASIPAASGELFF. The CDR3 DNA follows: TGTGCCAGCATCCCCGCGGCTAGCGGGGAGCTGTTTTTT.

The CDR3 is CASRRGPSSYNEQFF. Written as DNA, the CDR3 is TGTGCCAGCAGACGGGGACCGAGCTCCTACAATGAGCAGTTCTTC. The chain uses TRBV6-5 and TRBJ2-1; either TRBD1 or TRBD2 may fit D (5 bases each). Germline assignment: CDR1 MNHEY and CDR2 SVGAGI. The CDR3 loop spans 15 amino acids. Deletions cut 6 bases from V and 0 bases from J, with 12 bases between.

The rearrangement joins TRBV6-6 to TRBJ1-2; TRBD1 is a possible D gene (5 bases). CDR3 length: 14 residues. CDR1 and CDR2 (germline): MNHNY, SVGAGI (reference sequence). Trimming stripped 5 bases from V and 3 bases from J, with 13 bases between. The CDR3 coding sequence is TGTGCCAGCAGTCATACCGGGACCCACTATGGCTACACCTTC. As protein: CASSHTGTHYGYTF.

The chain combines TRBV6-1 with TRBJ2-7, with D perhaps matching TRBD2 (6 bases). The length of the CDR3 is 14 residues. Germline V gene data show CDR1 as MNHNS and CDR2 as SASEGT. V was pared by 4 bases and J by 4 bases, with 14 bases between. As DNA, the CDR3 is TGTGCCAGCAGTGCCCCTAGCGACTCTTACGAGCAGTACTTC. Translated, it gives CASSAPSDSYEQYF.

The rearrangement links TRBV27 to TRBJ2-2, with 11 bases that match TRBD2. Germline CDR1 is MNHEY and CDR2 is SMNVEV (reference sequence). This CDR3 is 17 amino acids long. J lost 0 bases, V lost 4 bases, and 4 bases had no gene match. Here the CDR3 reads CASSWSSGGTNTGELFF. DNA of the CDR3: TGTGCCAGCAGTTGGTCTAGCGGGGGGACGAACACCGGGGAGCTGTTTTTT.

There are a few counts of this clone. The rearrangement links TRBV5-1 to TRBJ1-2, with D possibly being TRBD1 (6 bases). The germline V gene has CDR1 SGHRS and CDR2 YFSETQ. Between the trimmed V and J ends, which lost 4 bases and 2 bases, there was a span of 9 bases. The length of the CDR3 is 13 residues. The CDR3 protein is CASSRGQNYGYTF. The CDR3 coding sequence is TGCGCCAGCAGCCGGGGACAAAACTATGGCTACACCTTC. The whole variable domain, remainder taken from reference TRBV5-1 and TRBJ1-2, is KAGVTQTPRYLIKTRGQQVTLSCSPISGHRSVSWYQQTPGQGLQFLFEYFSETQRNKGNFPGRFSGRQFSNSRSEMNVSTLELGDSALYLCASSRGQNYGYTFGSGTRLTVV.

The chain recombines TRBV7-3 with TRBJ2-1; TRBD1 matches at 12 bases. There are 14 residues in the CDR3. Germline values: CDR1 SGHTA, CDR2 FQGTGA. Germline trimming cut 5 bases from V and 13 bases from J; bases unmatched to any gene: 9. The CDR3 coding sequence is TGTGCCAGCAGCCCTACCGGGACAGGGGGCGGCCAGTTCTTC. This gives the protein CASSPTGTGGGQFF.

The V and J genes are TRBV9 and TRBJ2-5; D gene unclear. Looked up from germline, CDR1 is SGDLS and CDR2 is YYNGEE. V lost 3 bases and J lost 5, with 11 bases in between. The CDR3 has 13 amino acids. CDR3: CASSGGTSETQYF. CDR3 DNA sequence: TGTGCCAGCAGCGGAGGAACGTCGGAGACCCAGTACTTC.

The V call is TRBV15, the J call TRBJ1-5, with D unclear. This CDR3 is built from 17 residues. Germline V lookup: CDR1 LNHNV, CDR2 YYDKDF (reference sequence). V gave up 1 base and J gave up 2 bases, with 15 bases separating them. The CDR3 sequence is CATSRVGSSAGNQPQHF. The CDR3 nucleotides are TGTGCCACCAGCAGAGTTGGCTCCTCAGCGGGCAATCAGCCCCAGCATTTT.

The chain couples TRBV5-1 to TRBJ2-2, with 7 positions matching TRBD2. The CDR3 contains 15 residues. Per the germline V gene, CDR1 is SGHRS and CDR2 is YFSETQ. The trim removed 4 bases at V and 5 bases at J, leaving 8 bases unmatched. The CDR3 DNA reads as TGCGCCAGCAGCGGGGCGGCGGGGGAGACCGGGGAGCTGTTTTTT. Translated, it gives CASSGAAGETGELFF. The entire variable domain, with the rest obtained from reference TRBV5-1 and TRBJ2-2, is as follows: KAGVTQTPRYLIKTRGQQVTLSCSPISGHRSVSWYQQTPGQGLQFLFEYFSETQRNKGNFPGRFSGRQFSNSRSEMNVSTLELGDSALYLCASSGAAGETGELFFGEGSRLTVL.

V usage is TRBV13 and J usage is TRBJ1-1; tentatively, D is TRBD1 (5 bases). CDR3 length: 14 residues. V lost 2 bases to trimming and J lost 3 bases, with 10 bases between them. Germline CDR1 and CDR2: PRHDT and FYEKMQ (reference sequence). This chain's CDR3 is CASSLRGGDTEAFF. In DNA form, the CDR3 reads TGTGCCAGCAGCTTACGTGGGGGAGACACTGAAGCTTTCTTT. Supplemented by reference TRBV13 and TRBJ1-1, the full variable domain reads AAGVIQSPRHLIKEKRETATLKCYPIPRHDTVYWYQQGPGQDPQFLISFYEKMQSDKGSIPDRFSAQQFSDYHSELNMSSLELGDSALYFCASSLRGGDTEAFFGQGTRLTVV.

V gene TRBV6-5 combines with J gene TRBJ1-5, with D hard to call. The CDR3 loop spans 11 amino acids. The V end was cut by 9 bases, the J end by 4 bases, with 7 bases between. From germline, CDR1 is MNHEY and CDR2 SVGAGI. CDR3 loop: CASGQNQPQHF. DNA for the CDR3: TGTGCCAGTGGCCAAAATCAGCCCCAGCATTTT.

The CDR3 region has the DNA TGCGCCAGCAGCGTGGGACAGACTCGCCAAGAGACCCAGTACTTC. Amino acids: CASSVGQTRQETQYF. This chain links TRBV4-3 with TRBJ2-5, with 7 bases that match TRBD1. Germline CDR1 is LGHNA and CDR2 is YSLEER. CDR3 length equals 15 residues. After removal of 5 bases from V and 1 base from J, the junction contained 7 bases not matched to a gene.

The J gene is TRBJ2-7, the V gene TRBV7-6; D remains unclear. Trimming stripped 1 base from V and 0 bases from J, with 13 bases between. The CDR3 contains 16 residues. The germline gives CDR1 SGHVS, CDR2 FNYEAQ. The CDR3 spells CASSLGPTRSSYEQYF. The CDR3 DNA is TGTGCCAGCAGCTTAGGGCCGACAAGGAGCTCCTACGAGCAGTACTTC.

V usage is TRBV15 and J usage is TRBJ2-1; 7 bases line up with TRBD2. The CDR3 extends over 17 amino acids. The junction had 20 bases not matched to a gene; V was cut back by 3 bases and J by 12 bases. CDR1 and CDR2 (germline): LNHNV, YYDKDF (reference sequence). The DNA for the CDR3 is TGTGCCACCAGCAGGACCCTAGCGGAGGGTACAATGATGGGGCAGTTCTTC. It specifies CATSRTLAEGTMMGQFF.

This chain links TRBV19 with TRBJ1-2, with 7 bases that match TRBD1. Trimming removed 0 bases from V and 4 bases from J; junction bases left unmatched: 8. CDR3 length: 16 amino acids. The germline gives CDR1 LNHDA, CDR2 SQIVND (reference sequence). CDR3 amino acids: CASSIDREGAGYGYTF. CDR3 sequence (DNA): TGTGCCAGTAGTATAGATCGGGAGGGGGCTGGCTATGGCTACACCTTC.

The rearrangement joins TRBV19 to TRBJ1-5, with TRBD1 as a possible D gene (6 bases). The CDR3 length is 15 residues. V was trimmed by 5 bases and J by 7 bases, leaving 18 bases between them. CDR1 is LNHDA, CDR2 SQIVND, per germline (reference sequence). CDR3 loop: CASSQTGGGGQPQHF. The CDR3 nucleotides are TGTGCCAGTAGTCAAACCGGTGGGGGCGGCCAGCCCCAGCATTTT.

Concerning this clone: An end of the junction does not agree with germline; a read error may underlie this. J is TRBJ2-1 and V is TRBV6-4; D unclear. The germline gives CDR1 MRHNA, CDR2 SNTAGT. The CDR3 is made up of 11 amino acids. CDR3 protein: CASSDRNGWLF. The CDR3 region has the DNA TGTGCCAGCAGTGACCGAAACGGATGGCTCTTC.

The V and J genes are TRBV10-3 and TRBJ1-1; D is unclear. The CDR3 is 12 amino acids. V was clipped by 5 bases and J by 0 bases, with 4 bases between them. Per germline, CDR1 ENHRY and CDR2 SYGVKD. CDR3 loop: CAISQVNTEAFF. CDR3 DNA sequence: TGTGCCATCAGTCAGGTGAACACTGAAGCTTTCTTT.

Comment on this clone: The sample holds other DNA sequences that translate to the same CDR3. The V call is TRBV7-9, the J call TRBJ1-1; D is undetermined. CDR1 SEHNR and CDR2 FQNEAQ come from the germline V gene (reference sequence). CDR3 length equals 12 residues. The ends were cut back, 5 bases at V and 2 bases at J, with 6 bases in the middle. In DNA, the CDR3 is TGTGCCAGCAGCACCCCCAACACTGAAGCTTTCTTT. Its protein is CASSTPNTEAFF.

This clone was observed a single time. The chain is built from TRBV7-9 and TRBJ1-3, with 8 nucleotides matching TRBD1. The J segment lost 16 bases and the V segment lost 5 bases, leaving 13 bases of the junction unmatched. This CDR3 is 13 amino acids long. Germline V gene lookup returns CDR1 SEHNR and CDR2 FQNEAQ (reference sequence). CDR3 loop: CASSPAGGRGMYF. CDR3 nucleotide sequence: TGTGCCAGCAGCCCGGCAGGGGGCCGGGGAATGTATTTT.

The rearrangement uses TRBV11-2 and TRBJ1-1, with 11 bases identical to TRBD1. Trimming at V came to 5 bases and at J to 4 bases, leaving 9 bases not matched to a gene. Germline CDR1 is SGHAT and CDR2 is FQNNGV. The length of the CDR3 is 16 residues. The CDR3 region has the DNA TGTGCCAGCAGCCAACGGACAGGGGGCGTCCCCACTGAAGCTTTCTTT. Residues: CASSQRTGGVPTEAFF.

This clone has more than one count but fewer than ten. V usage is TRBV19 and J usage is TRBJ1-4; D ambiguous. This CDR3 has 14 amino acids. The germline V gene encodes CDR1 LNHDA and CDR2 SQIVND (reference sequence). V was clipped by 10 bases and J by 0 bases, with 12 bases between them. The CDR3 reads CATSQTATNEKLFF. The CDR3 DNA sequence: TGTGCCACCTCGCAGACTGCAACTAATGAAAAACTGTTTTTT.

The J gene is TRBJ1-2, the V gene TRBV18; TRBD1 aligns across 7 bases. The length of the CDR3 is 15 residues. V was clipped by 0 bases and J by 8 bases; unmatched bases: 9. The V gene's germline CDR1 is KGHSH and CDR2 LQKENI. The CDR3 nucleotides are TGTGCCAGCTCACCACCGACAGGGAGAGGCTTGGGCTACACCTTC. Protein sequence: CASSPPTGRGLGYTF.

This clone was observed many times. V gene TRBV14 combines with J gene TRBJ2-5; D is possibly TRBD1 (5 bases). This CDR3 comprises 13 residues. V gave up 1 base and J gave up 9 bases, with 12 bases separating them. Germline CDR1 and CDR2: SGHDN and FVKESK. Here the CDR3 DNA reads TGTGCCAGCAGCCAAGGCCTAACAGGTCCCCAGTACTTC. Translating it yields CASSQGLTGPQYF.